Shown below are 26 T cell receptor beta chains from a single sample sequenced in a study of Ad26.COV2.S vaccination and SARS-CoV-2 variants. Clones were sequenced by immunoSEQ multiplex PCR, and TCRdb holds only the in-frame ones, with some missing. The sample consists of approximately 400,000 clones, roughly four fifths of them appearing once. Indicated treatment: about 20 received Ad26.COV2.S at low or high dose, single or two shots; about five received placebo; per-sample allocation not given. Day 63 following the first vaccine or placebo injection was when the samples were taken. The source material was peripheral blood, sampled in a trial of Ad26.COV2.S vaccine versus placebo. Source of these receptors: a person between 18 and 59 years old who received the Ad26.COV2.S COVID-19 vaccine or a placebo.

Of note for this clone: The sample contains more than one DNA sequence encoding this CDR3. The CDR3 DNA reads as TGTGCCAGCAGTTTTAAGGGCTATGGCTACACCTTC. Protein sequence: CASSFKGYGYTF. The chain couples TRBV27 to TRBJ1-2; no clear D gene. The CDR3 contains 12 residues. Trimming shortened V by 3 bases and J by 4 bases, and 6 bases separated the two germline ends. Germline CDR1 is MNHEY and CDR2 is SMNVEV (reference sequence).

The chain carries TRBV28 and TRBJ1-1; 9 nucleotides agree with TRBD1. Trimming cost V 8 bases and J 4 bases; bases outside gene matches: 14. This CDR3 comprises 16 residues. Germline CDR1 reads MDHEN; CDR2 reads SYDVKM. The CDR3 region has the DNA TGTGCCAGCCCACCAACTCGCGAGACAGGGGGCACTGAAGCTTTCTTT. It specifies CASPPTRETGGTEAFF.

The chain recombines TRBV5-4 with TRBJ1-3; no definite D call. The CDR3 consists of 15 residues. CDR1 and CDR2 from the germline V gene are SGHNT and YYREEE (reference sequence). V was clipped by 3 bases and J by 8 bases, with 18 bases between them. This chain's CDR3 is CASSYRGRGKYTIYF. DNA for the CDR3: TGTGCCAGCAGCTACCGCGGGCGCGGGAAATACACCATATATTTT.

This rearrangement joins TRBV11-3 to TRBJ1-1; 9 bases match TRBD1. After removal of 3 bases from V and 3 bases from J, the junction contained 2 bases not matched to a gene. There are 14 residues in the CDR3. Germline lookup yields CDR1 SGHNT and CDR2 YENEEA. CDR3 residues: CASSLWDRDTEAFF. The CDR3 coding sequence is TGTGCCAGCAGCTTGTGGGACAGGGACACTGAAGCTTTCTTT. Based on the CDR3 plus reference TRBV11-3 and TRBJ1-1, the full variable domain is EAGVVQSPRYKIIEKKQPVAFWCNPISGHNTLYWYLQNLGQGPELLIRYENEEAVDDSQLPKDRFSAERLKGVDSTLKIQPAELGDSAVYLCASSLWDRDTEAFFGQGTRLTVV.

The chain combines TRBV9 with TRBJ2-2; 7 nucleotides align to TRBD2. This CDR3 region has 20 residues. Trimming took 3 bases from V and 5 from J; bases not matched to a gene: 22. Germline lookup yields CDR1 SGDLS and CDR2 YYNGEE. CDR3 region: CASSDPRGVARVLGTGELFF. CDR3 sequence (DNA): TGTGCCAGCAGCGACCCCCGGGGGGTGGCTAGGGTATTAGGAACCGGGGAGCTGTTTTTT.

V gene TRBV5-1 combines with J gene TRBJ1-2; possible D gene TRBD1, 6 bases. Germline values: CDR1 SGHRS, CDR2 YFSETQ. Trimming removed 4 bases from V and 1 base from J, with 11 bases in between. This CDR3 contains 14 residues. The CDR3 DNA reads as TGCGCCAGCAGCCCATGGACAGTTAACTATGGCTACACCTTC. Translated, it gives CASSPWTVNYGYTF.

V usage is TRBV9 and J usage is TRBJ2-5; TRBD2 matches at 10 bases. CDR3 length: 15 amino acids. V shed 3 bases, J shed 5 bases, and the junction held 7 bases outside the gene matches. Germline V gene data show CDR1 as SGDLS and CDR2 as YYNGEE. The CDR3 region is CASSATSGRGETQYF. The CDR3 region has the DNA TGTGCCAGCAGCGCGACTAGCGGGCGAGGGGAGACCCAGTACTTC. Using reference TRBV9 and TRBJ2-5 for the parts outside the CDR3, the full variable domain is DSGVTQTPKHLITATGQRVTLRCSPRSGDLSVYWYQQSLDQGLQFLIQYYNGEERAKGNILERFSAQQFPDLHSELNLSSLELGDSALYFCASSATSGRGETQYFGPGTRLLVL.

The gene calls are TRBV11-2 and TRBJ2-3, with D possibly being TRBD1 or TRBD2 (6 bases each). Germline lookup yields CDR1 SGHAT and CDR2 FQNNGV. The CDR3 loop spans 16 amino acids. V was trimmed by 5 bases and J by 7 bases, leaving 22 bases between them. The CDR3 loop reads CASSPVRGVRRNTQYF. CDR3 in DNA: TGTGCCAGCAGCCCGGTGAGGGGGGTTCGCCGAAATACGCAGTATTTT. Drawing the rest from reference TRBV11-2 and TRBJ2-3, the complete variable domain is EAGVAQSPRYKIIEKRQSVAFWCNPISGHATLYWYQQILGQGPKLLIQFQNNGVVDDSQLPKDRFSAERLKGVDSTLKIQPAKLEDSAVYLCASSPVRGVRRNTQYFGPGTRLTVL.

V usage is TRBV7-3 and J usage is TRBJ1-1; 10 bases are shared with TRBD1. CDR1 is SGHTA and CDR2 is FQGTGA in the germline V gene. The CDR3 is made up of 15 amino acids. V dropped 2 bases and J dropped 6; count of bases not matched to a gene: 6. The CDR3 DNA sequence: TGTGCCAGCAGCTTAGACCGGGACAGGGGAGCTGAAGCTTTCTTT. It codes for CASSLDRDRGAEAFF.

V is TRBV7-9 and J is TRBJ1-5; D ambiguous. Per germline, CDR1 SEHNR and CDR2 FQNEAQ (reference sequence). V gave up 8 bases and J gave up 1 base, with 6 bases separating them. CDR3 length: 12 residues. The CDR3 loop is CASGYSNQPQHF. CDR3 coding DNA: TGTGCCAGCGGGTACAGCAATCAGCCCCAGCATTTT.

This rearrangement joins TRBV13 to TRBJ2-3; D could derive from TRBD1 or TRBD2 (5 bases each). CDR3 size: 14 residues. Germline CDR1 is PRHDT and CDR2 is FYEKMQ (reference sequence). Trimming removed 3 bases at V and 2 bases at J, with 9 bases between. The DNA for the CDR3 is TGTGCCAGCAGCTTGGGGACGGTCACAGATACGCAGTATTTT. It encodes CASSLGTVTDTQYF. Looking up the rest from reference TRBV13 and TRBJ2-3 gives the full variable domain: AAGVIQSPRHLIKEKRETATLKCYPIPRHDTVYWYQQGPGQDPQFLISFYEKMQSDKGSIPDRFSAQQFSDYHSELNMSSLELGDSALYFCASSLGTVTDTQYFGPGTRLTVL.

The chain recombines TRBV6-1 with TRBJ2-1; TRBD2 agrees at 8 bases. This CDR3 is 15 amino acids long. CDR1 and CDR2 (germline): MNHNS, SASEGT. The J segment lost 4 bases and the V segment lost 3 bases, leaving 5 bases of the junction unmatched. For the CDR3, the DNA is TGTGCCAGCAGTGACCCCGCGGGGGGTTACAATGAGCAGTTCTTC. Translation gives CASSDPAGGYNEQFF.

The chain is built from TRBV5-4 and TRBJ2-5; possibly TRBD1 for D (5 bases). The CDR3 is 14 residues long. V lost 0 bases, J lost 4 bases, and 10 bases lay in between. Germline lookup yields CDR1 SGHNT and CDR2 YYREEE (reference sequence). This CDR3 is CASSLADRVETQYF. CDR3 in DNA: TGTGCCAGCAGCTTGGCAGACAGAGTAGAGACCCAGTACTTC.

V and J are TRBV6-2 or TRBV6-3 and TRBJ2-7, with D uncertain. Germline-derived CDR1 and CDR2 are MNHEY and SVGEGT. V was cut by 7 bases and J by 7 bases, with 26 bases left in between. The CDR3 has 16 residues. CDR3 protein: CASTPQARPLKGEQYF. In DNA form, the CDR3 reads TGTGCCAGCACCCCTCAGGCGCGACCGCTAAAGGGTGAGCAGTACTTC.

The count of this clone is one. The chain recombines TRBV11-2 with TRBJ1-5, with 8 bases matching TRBD1. Germline V gives CDR1 SGHAT, CDR2 FQNNGV. The CDR3 extends over 14 amino acids. The J segment lost 4 bases and the V segment lost 5 bases, leaving 4 bases of the junction unmatched. The CDR3 coding sequence is TGTGCCAGCAGCCCACGGACAGGGAATCAGCCCCAGCATTTT. Translation gives CASSPRTGNQPQHF.

This chain links TRBV12-5 with TRBJ2-3; TRBD2 might be the D (7 bases). The CDR3 is made up of 16 amino acids. With 1 base removed from V and 0 bases from J, the gap between germline ends came to 11 bases. Germline V CDR1 and CDR2: LGHNT, FRNRAP. This CDR3 is CASGLDRGASTDTQYF. CDR3 DNA: TGTGCTAGTGGTTTGGACCGGGGGGCTAGCACAGATACGCAGTATTTT.

The genes are TRBV19 and TRBJ2-2; D might be TRBD1 (6 bases). The germline V and J ends were trimmed by 3 bases and 0 bases, with 8 bases remaining between them. Per germline, CDR1 LNHDA and CDR2 SQIVND (reference sequence). The CDR3 has 15 amino acids. CDR3: CASSIQGSNTGELFF. CDR3 DNA sequence: TGTGCCAGTAGTATCCAGGGGTCGAACACCGGGGAGCTGTTTTTT. The complete variable domain, with remaining parts taken from reference TRBV19 and TRBJ2-2, reads DGGITQSPKYLFRKEGQNVTLSCEQNLNHDAMYWYRQDPGQGLRLIYYSQIVNDFQKGDIAEGYSVSREKKESFPLTVTSAQKNPTAFYLCASSIQGSNTGELFFGEGSRLTVL.

This chain joins TRBV27 and TRBJ2-3; D is undetermined. Trimming removed 6 bases from V and 9 bases from J, with 10 bases in between. The CDR3 consists of 11 residues. CDR1 is MNHEY and CDR2 is SMNVEV in the germline V gene (reference sequence). In nucleotides, the CDR3 is TGTGCCAGCAGAAGCAGGACGACGCAGTATTTT. It yields the protein CASRSRTTQYF.

The V gene is TRBV24-1, the J gene TRBJ2-7, with a tentative D call TRBD1 (5 bases). Germline V gene sequence: CDR1 KGHDR, CDR2 SFDVKD. CDR3 length equals 14 residues. V lost 9 bases, J lost 2 bases, and 16 bases lay in between. CDR3 nucleotides: TGTGCCACCGGTGGGGCTTCCCCCCCCTACGAGCAGTACTTC. Translation: CATGGASPPYEQYF.

V is TRBV2 and J is TRBJ1-1; 8 nucleotides match TRBD1. Germline loops: CDR1 SNHLY, CDR2 FYNNEI. The CDR3 is made up of 16 amino acids. V shed 7 bases, J shed 3 bases, and the junction held 13 bases outside the gene matches. CDR3 nucleotides: TGTGCCAGCACCCCGCCTCCGGGACAGGCCGACACTGAAGCTTTCTTT. The encoded protein is CASTPPPGQADTEAFF.

The chain couples TRBV5-1 to TRBJ1-1; D might be TRBD1 (5 bases). The CDR3 consists of 15 residues. Germline V gene sequence: CDR1 SGHRS, CDR2 YFSETQ. V lost 4 bases and J 0 bases, leaving 13 bases between the germline ends. This CDR3 is CASSPRDGLNTEAFF. CDR3 coding DNA: TGCGCCAGCAGCCCCCGGGACGGATTGAACACTGAAGCTTTCTTT.

The V call is TRBV28, the J call TRBJ2-1; 9 positions agree with TRBD2. The length of the CDR3 is 16 residues. The germline gives CDR1 MDHEN, CDR2 SYDVKM. V lost 5 bases, J lost 2 bases, and 7 bases stayed unmatched. Here the CDR3 DNA reads TGTGCCAGCAGTACCCTAGCGGGAAGGGCCTACAATGAGCAGTTCTTC. Translated: CASSTLAGRAYNEQFF.

CDR3 DNA: TGCGCCAGCAGCTTGACCGGACAGGGTCGATCAGGCTACACCTTC. Translated, it gives CASSLTGQGRSGYTF. The chain is built from TRBV5-1 and TRBJ1-2, with TRBD1 matching over 8 bases. J lost 8 bases, V lost 1 base, and 10 bases had no gene match. The V gene's germline CDR1 is SGHRS and CDR2 YFSETQ. The CDR3 sequence is 15 residues long.

The V gene is TRBV6-6, the J gene TRBJ1-2, with 11 bases identical to TRBD1. Germline V gives CDR1 MNHNY, CDR2 SVGAGI (reference sequence). The CDR3 length is 13 residues. Trimming removed 8 bases from V and 7 bases from J; junction bases left unmatched: 6. The CDR3, as DNA: TGTGCCAGCGAACCAGGGACAGGGGGTGGCTACACCTTC. It translates to CASEPGTGGGYTF.

The chain has TRBV5-4 and TRBJ2-3; 14 bases match TRBD2. Trimming at V came to 4 bases and at J to 1 base, leaving 5 bases not matched to a gene. This CDR3 region has 17 residues. Germline CDR1 is SGHNT and CDR2 is YYREEE (reference sequence). CDR3: CASSTGTSGRRTDTQYF. CDR3 DNA: TGTGCCAGCAGCACCGGGACTAGCGGGAGACGCACAGATACGCAGTATTTT.

V is TRBV6-5 and J is TRBJ2-1; 10 bases map to TRBD2. CDR1 MNHEY and CDR2 SVGAGI come from the germline V gene. This CDR3 spans 13 amino acids. J gave up 13 bases and V 7 bases, and 10 bases lay outside the gene matches. The CDR3 is CASKTPRLAGQFF. CDR3 DNA: TGTGCCAGCAAAACCCCCCGACTAGCGGGCCAGTTCTTC.